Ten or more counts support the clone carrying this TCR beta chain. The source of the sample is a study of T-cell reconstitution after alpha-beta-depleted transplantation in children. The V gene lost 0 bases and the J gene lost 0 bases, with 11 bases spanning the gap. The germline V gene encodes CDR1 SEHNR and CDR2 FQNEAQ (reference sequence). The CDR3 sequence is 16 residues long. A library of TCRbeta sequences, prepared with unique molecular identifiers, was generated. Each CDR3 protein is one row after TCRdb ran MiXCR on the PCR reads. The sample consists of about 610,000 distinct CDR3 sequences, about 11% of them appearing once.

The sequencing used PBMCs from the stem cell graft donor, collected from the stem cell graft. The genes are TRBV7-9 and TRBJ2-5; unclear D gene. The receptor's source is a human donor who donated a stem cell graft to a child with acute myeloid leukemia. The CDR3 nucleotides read TGTGCCAGCAGCTTAGCGGTAAACAGCCACCAAGAGACCCAGTACTTC. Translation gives CASSLAVNSHQETQYF.